The rows below give T cell receptor beta chains drawn from one sample of a study of shared clonotypes between healthy human individuals. Profiled with immunoSEQ multiplex PCR; TCRdb holds only in-frame clones, not every one. The table includes some 2.3 million clones, roughly 93% detected once. The sample consisted of naive CD4+ T cells from PBMCs. The source of these receptors is a man between 18 and 29 years old in good health. Some clones in this sample may be carry-over from other donors' samples. CDR3s include the opening cysteine and the closing phenylalanine or tryptophan. The D gene is left open where the match is weak. A row's size may be missing; if present it is once, few, many or a size class.

d_call clone_size j_call v_call cdr3_nt cdr3_aa
TRBD1 once TRBJ1-1 TRBV18 TGTGCCAGCTCACCAAGACAGGGGGCGATCACTGAAGCTTTCTTT CASSPRQGAITEAFF
NA NA TRBJ2-7 TRBV5-1 TGCGCCAGCAGCCCCGTGGCGGGACCTTATATCTACGAGCAGTACTTC CASSPVAGPYIYEQYF
NA NA TRBJ1-3 TRBV28 TGTGCCAGCAGTCTATCCCAGGGCCCCGGAAACACCATATATTTT CASSLSQGPGNTIYF
NA NA TRBJ2-5 TRBV5-8 TGTGCCAGCAGCTTGTACGAGACCCAGTACTTC CASSLYETQYF
NA once TRBJ2-2 TRBV19 TGTGCCAGTAGTATTGCACGGGAGCTGTTTTTT CASSIARELFF
NA NA TRBJ1-1 TRBV2 TGTGCCAGCAGTCCCCTATGGGGCTCTGAAGCTTTCTTT CASSPLWGSEAFF
NA NA TRBJ2-5 TRBV7-4 TGTGCCAGCACCGTAAAGGGTCAGTACTTC CASTVKGQYF
NA once TRBJ2-1 TRBV7-3 TGTGCCAGCAGCTTATCTCCGGGAGATGTAAATGAGCAGTTCTTC CASSLSPGDVNEQFF
TRBD1 NA TRBJ2-5 TRBV7-9 TGTGCCAGCAGCCATCGGGACAGGGGTGAGACCCAGTACTTC CASSHRDRGETQYF
NA NA TRBJ2-7 TRBV2 TGTGCCTGTACAGGGTTCTACGAGCAGTACTTC CACTGFYEQYF
NA NA TRBJ2-7 TRBV14 TGTGCCAGCAGCCAAGATCCAGCGACAGCCTACGAGCAGTACTTC CASSQDPATAYEQYF
TRBD1 few TRBJ1-4 TRBV7-9 TGTGCCAGCAGCTTCAGGGGGCGCCCAGAAAAACTGTTTTTT CASSFRGRPEKLFF
NA NA TRBJ2-2 TRBV5-1 TGCGCCAGCAGCCTGTTGATCTCCGGGGAGCTGTTTTTT CASSLLISGELFF
NA NA TRBJ1-3 TRBV18 TGTGCCAGCTCACCAAGCATCGGGGCCTCTGGAAACACCATATATTTT CASSPSIGASGNTIYF
NA NA TRBJ1-2 TRBV2 TGTGCCAGCAGTGAGGGAACGCTAAATCCTTTCTATGGCTACACCTTC CASSEGTLNPFYGYTF
TRBD1 NA TRBJ2-1 TRBV27 TGTGCCACCTCGACAGGGCGGGACAATGAGCAGTTCTTC CATSTGRDNEQFF
TRBD1 NA TRBJ1-4 TRBV10-1 TGCGCCAGCAGTGAGTTGAGGACAGGGGCAACTAATGAAAAACTGTTTTTT CASSELRTGATNEKLFF
TRBD1 NA TRBJ2-2 TRBV9 TGTGCCAGCAGCGTAGGCGTCAGGGGGACCGGGGAGCTGTTTTTT CASSVGVRGTGELFF
TRBD2 NA TRBJ2-3 TRBV7-2 TGTGCCAGCAGCCTCACATGGACTAGCGGGAACACAGATACGCAGTATTTT CASSLTWTSGNTDTQYF
TRBD1 NA TRBJ2-5 TRBV5-1 TGCGCCAGCAGCTCGCAGGGGGTTTGGGGAGAGACCCAGTACTTC CASSSQGVWGETQYF
NA once TRBJ2-1 TRBV15 TGTGCCACCAGCAGAGTTGGGGGTACCTACAATGAGCAGTTCTTC CATSRVGGTYNEQFF
NA NA TRBJ2-7 TRBV4-1 TGCGCCAGCAGCCAAGGTAAGGCAGGGCGACCCAGCTCCTACGAGCAGTACTTC CASSQGKAGRPSSYEQYF
NA NA TRBJ2-3 TRBV27 TGTGCCAGCAGCCGAGTCCTGACAGCATCCACAGATACGCAGTATTTT CASSRVLTASTDTQYF
NA NA TRBJ2-1 TRBV5-1 TGCGCCAGCAGCTTGGAGGGGTTTGCCTCCTACAATGAGCAGTTCTTC CASSLEGFASYNEQFF
TRBD2 NA TRBJ2-1 TRBV19 TGTGCCAGTAGTCCCCCCCTAGCGGGTGCCCACAATGAGCAGTTCTTC CASSPPLAGAHNEQFF
TRBD1 once TRBJ2-3 TRBV5-1 TGCGCCAGCAGCTTACAGGGGGATAAAGATACGCAGTATTTT CASSLQGDKDTQYF
TRBD1 once TRBJ2-2 TRBV9 TGTGCCAGCAGCGAGAGGGGGACAGGCGACGGCGGGGAGCTGTTTTTT CASSERGTGDGGELFF
NA NA TRBJ2-4 TRBV6-5 TGTGCCAGCCGGGCGGGGCACCAGTCACGAAACATTCAGTACTTC CASRAGHQSRNIQYF
NA NA TRBJ1-2 TRBV4-2 TGTGCCAGCAGCCAAGCCACACCCCGGGCCCCTTTAGGCTACACCTTC CASSQATPRAPLGYTF
NA NA TRBJ2-7 TRBV29-1 TGCAGCGTAGGGGACGTCTACTACGAGCAGTACTTC CSVGDVYYEQYF
NA NA TRBJ2-2 TRBV27 TGTGCCAGCAGTTTATACGTGACGGGGAACACCGGGGAGCTGTTTTTT CASSLYVTGNTGELFF
NA few TRBJ2-6 TRBV30 TGTGCCTGGAGTGTACAGGCTGGGGCCAACGTCCTGACTTTC CAWSVQAGANVLTF
NA NA TRBJ1-4 TRBV19 TGTGCCAGTACACCCCGGGGAGGGCCGAATGAAAAACTGTTTTTT CASTPRGGPNEKLFF